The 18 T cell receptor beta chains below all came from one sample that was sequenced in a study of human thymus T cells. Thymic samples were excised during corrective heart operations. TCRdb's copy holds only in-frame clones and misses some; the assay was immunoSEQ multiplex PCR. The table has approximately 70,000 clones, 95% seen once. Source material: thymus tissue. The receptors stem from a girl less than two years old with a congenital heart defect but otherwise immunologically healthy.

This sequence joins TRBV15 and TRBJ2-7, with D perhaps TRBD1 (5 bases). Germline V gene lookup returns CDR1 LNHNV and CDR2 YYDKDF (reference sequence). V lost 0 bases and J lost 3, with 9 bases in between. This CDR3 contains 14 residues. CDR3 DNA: TGTGCCACCAGCAGAGACAGGGTTGACTACGAGCAGTACTTC. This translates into CATSRDRVDYEQYF. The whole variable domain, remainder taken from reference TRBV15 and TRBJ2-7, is DAMVIQNPRYQVTQFGKPVTLSCSQTLNHNVMYWYQQKSSQAPKLLFHYYDKDFNNEADTPDNFQSRRPNTSFCFLDIRSPGLGDTAMYLCATSRDRVDYEQYFGPGTRLTVT.

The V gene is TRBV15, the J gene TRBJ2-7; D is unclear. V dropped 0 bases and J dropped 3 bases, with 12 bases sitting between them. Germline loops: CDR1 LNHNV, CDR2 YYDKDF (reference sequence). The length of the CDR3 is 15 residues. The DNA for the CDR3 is TGTGCCACCAGCAGAGATCGGACCGAGATCTACGAGCAGTACTTC. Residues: CATSRDRTEIYEQYF.

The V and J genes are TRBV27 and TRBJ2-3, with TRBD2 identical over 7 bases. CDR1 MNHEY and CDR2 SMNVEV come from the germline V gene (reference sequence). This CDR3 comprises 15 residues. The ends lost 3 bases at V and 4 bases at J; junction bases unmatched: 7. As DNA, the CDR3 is TGTGCCAGCAGTTTCGGGGGGAATCGGGCAGATACGCAGTATTTT. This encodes CASSFGGNRADTQYF.

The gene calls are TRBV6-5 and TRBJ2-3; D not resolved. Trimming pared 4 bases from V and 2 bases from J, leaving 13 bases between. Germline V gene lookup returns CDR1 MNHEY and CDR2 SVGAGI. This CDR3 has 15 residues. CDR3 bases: TGTGCCAGCAGTTCCAAATCCGGGTCCACAGATACGCAGTATTTT. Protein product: CASSSKSGSTDTQYF.

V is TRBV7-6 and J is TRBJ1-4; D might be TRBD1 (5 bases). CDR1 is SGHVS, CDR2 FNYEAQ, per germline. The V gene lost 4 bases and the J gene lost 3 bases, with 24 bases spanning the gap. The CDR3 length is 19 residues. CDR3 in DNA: TGTGCCAGCAGCTCGTCTCTTACCTGGACGGGAGGGGCTAATGAAAAACTGTTTTTT. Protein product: CASSSSLTWTGGANEKLFF.

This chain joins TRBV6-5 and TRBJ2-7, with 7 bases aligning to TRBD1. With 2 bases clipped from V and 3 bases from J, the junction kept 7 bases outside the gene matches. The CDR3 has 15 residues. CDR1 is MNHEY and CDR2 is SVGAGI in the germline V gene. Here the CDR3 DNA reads TGTGCCAGCAGTTACGGGACAGCCCCTGTCTACGAGCAGTACTTC. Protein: CASSYGTAPVYEQYF.

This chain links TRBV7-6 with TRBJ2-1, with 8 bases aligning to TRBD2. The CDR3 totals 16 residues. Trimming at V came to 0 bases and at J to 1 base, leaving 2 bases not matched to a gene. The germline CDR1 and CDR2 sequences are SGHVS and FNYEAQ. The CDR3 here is CASSLASGASYNEQFF. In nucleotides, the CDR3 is TGTGCCAGCAGCTTAGCTAGCGGGGCTTCCTACAATGAGCAGTTCTTC.

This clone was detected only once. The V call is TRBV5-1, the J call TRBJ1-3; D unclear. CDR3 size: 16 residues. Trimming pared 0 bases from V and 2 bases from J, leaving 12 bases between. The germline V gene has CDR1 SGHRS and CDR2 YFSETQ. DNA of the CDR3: TGCGCCAGCAGCTTGGAATTCGTTCACGCTGGAAACACCATATATTTT. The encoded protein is CASSLEFVHAGNTIYF.

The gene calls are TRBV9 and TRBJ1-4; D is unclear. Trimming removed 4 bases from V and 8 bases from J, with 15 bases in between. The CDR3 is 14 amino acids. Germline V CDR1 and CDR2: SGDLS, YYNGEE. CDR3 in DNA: TGTGCCAGCAGCCCCCGGCTGGGGTACGAAAAACTGTTTTTT. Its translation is CASSPRLGYEKLFF.

CDR3 in DNA: TGTGCCAGCAGTGAACTGGCAGGGAACTATGGCTACACCTTC. Translating gives CASSELAGNYGYTF. The V gene is TRBV6-1, the J gene TRBJ1-2; maybe TRBD1 (5 bases). Germline V CDR1 and CDR2: MNHNS, SASEGT. V was trimmed by 2 bases and J by 2 bases, leaving 9 bases between them. The CDR3 loop spans 14 amino acids.

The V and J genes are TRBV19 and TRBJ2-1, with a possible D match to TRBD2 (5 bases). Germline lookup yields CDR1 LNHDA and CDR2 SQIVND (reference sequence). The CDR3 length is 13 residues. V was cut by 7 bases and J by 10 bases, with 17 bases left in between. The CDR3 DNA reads TGTGCCAGTACCCGCGTTTGGGGAGCGGAGCAGTTCTTC. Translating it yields CASTRVWGAEQFF.

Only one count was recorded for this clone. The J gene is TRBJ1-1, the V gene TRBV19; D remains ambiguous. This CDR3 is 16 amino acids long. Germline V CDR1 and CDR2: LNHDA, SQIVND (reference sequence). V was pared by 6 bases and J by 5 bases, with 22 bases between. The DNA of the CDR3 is TGTGCCAGTAGCCCGTCGTCGAGGGTCGTCGGAACTGAAGCTTTCTTT. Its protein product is CASSPSSRVVGTEAFF.

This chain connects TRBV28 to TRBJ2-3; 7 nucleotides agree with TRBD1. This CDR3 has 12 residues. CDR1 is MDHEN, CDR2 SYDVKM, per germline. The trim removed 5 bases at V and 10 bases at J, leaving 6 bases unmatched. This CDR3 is CASSVQGIAQYF. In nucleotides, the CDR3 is TGTGCCAGCAGTGTACAGGGGATTGCGCAGTATTTT.

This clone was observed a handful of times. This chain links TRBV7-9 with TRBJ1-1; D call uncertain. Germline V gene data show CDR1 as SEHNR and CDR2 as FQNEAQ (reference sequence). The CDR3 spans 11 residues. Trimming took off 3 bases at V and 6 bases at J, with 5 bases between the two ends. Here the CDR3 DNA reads TGTGCCAGCAGCTTCTCGTCTGAAGCTTTCTTT. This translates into CASSFSSEAFF.

The CDR3 loop reads CASSSERGDEQYF. CDR3 nucleotide sequence: TGTGCCAGCAGTTCCGAAAGGGGCGACGAGCAGTACTTC. The genes are TRBV25-1 and TRBJ2-7; perhaps TRBD1 as D (5 bases). V gave up 5 bases and J gave up 5 bases, with 13 bases separating them. The CDR3 runs 13 residues. The germline gives CDR1 MGHDK, CDR2 SYGVNS.

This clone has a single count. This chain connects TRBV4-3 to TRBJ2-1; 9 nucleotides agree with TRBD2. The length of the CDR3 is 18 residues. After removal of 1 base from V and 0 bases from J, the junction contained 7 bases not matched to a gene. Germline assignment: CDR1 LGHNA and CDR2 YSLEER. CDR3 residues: CASSQGLAGPGSYNEQFF. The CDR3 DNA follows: TGCGCCAGCAGCCAAGGGCTAGCGGGGCCAGGCTCCTACAATGAGCAGTTCTTC.

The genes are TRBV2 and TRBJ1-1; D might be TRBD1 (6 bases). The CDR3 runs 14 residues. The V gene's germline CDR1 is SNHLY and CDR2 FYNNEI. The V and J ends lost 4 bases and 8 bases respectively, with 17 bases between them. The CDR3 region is CASSGRGASSEAFF. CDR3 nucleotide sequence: TGTGCCAGCAGTGGTAGGGGGGCCTCCTCGGAAGCTTTCTTT.

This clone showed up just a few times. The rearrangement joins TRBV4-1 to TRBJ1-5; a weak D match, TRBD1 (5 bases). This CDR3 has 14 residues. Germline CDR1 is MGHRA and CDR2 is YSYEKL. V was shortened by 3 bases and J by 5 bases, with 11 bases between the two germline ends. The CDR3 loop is CASSHWQGDQPQHF. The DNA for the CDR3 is TGCGCCAGCAGCCATTGGCAGGGAGATCAGCCCCAGCATTTT.